Below, one TCR beta chain is given with its context. This specimen belongs to a study of control samples from healthy donors and cancer patients. Assay: immunoSEQ multiplex PCR; the TCRdb copy retains only in-frame clones and omits some. The data contain 80,000 to 100,000 clones, roughly 92% of them singletons. V dropped 3 bases and J dropped 7; count of bases not matched to a gene: 10. In germline, CDR1 is MNHEY, CDR2 SVGEGT. The CDR3 loop spans 15 amino acids. The J gene is TRBJ2-7, the V gene TRBV6-2 or TRBV6-3; 9 bases agree with TRBD1. Sequencing was carried out using blood. This receptor was identified in a human donor in good health. The donor label of this sample is uncertain. The CDR3 is CASSYLGQGLREQYF. CDR3 sequence (DNA): TGTGCCAGCAGTTATCTGGGACAGGGACTTAGGGAGCAGTACTTC.